This T cell receptor beta chain was recorded in a study of blood T cells in healthy people across ages. Study-wide background: About one barcoded beta molecule per two T cells was captured by template switching.

A J-beta primer mix and a sample-barcoded 5' primer were used in a second PCR of about 7 to 11 cycles. Each CDR3 protein gets one entry after TCRdb re-called the 5' RACE reads with MiXCR. The table shows hundreds of thousands of distinct CDR3 sequences, with less than 25% occurring only once. Germline CDR1 is SGHDT and CDR2 is YYEEEE. V lost 4 bases and J lost 0, with 11 bases in between. The CDR3 length is 15 residues. This clonotype was seen a handful of times. The donors, all healthy, were Caucasians living in Russia, aged roughly 6 to 90. At least 5.5 micrograms of total RNA were extracted per sample. The same data also contributed to another study, on T cells of mothers and their children. That publication notes: The authors added sample barcodes and 2-4 random nucleotides using the M1S primer of the second PCR.

Material for sequencing was blood. V is TRBV5-6 and J is TRBJ1-5, with D tentatively TRBD1 (5 bases). The TCR originated in a boy between 10 and 17 years old in good health. CDR3 region: CASSPGGGSNQPQHF. The CDR3 DNA reads TGTGCCAGCAGCCCTGGTGGGGGTAGCAATCAGCCCCAGCATTTT.